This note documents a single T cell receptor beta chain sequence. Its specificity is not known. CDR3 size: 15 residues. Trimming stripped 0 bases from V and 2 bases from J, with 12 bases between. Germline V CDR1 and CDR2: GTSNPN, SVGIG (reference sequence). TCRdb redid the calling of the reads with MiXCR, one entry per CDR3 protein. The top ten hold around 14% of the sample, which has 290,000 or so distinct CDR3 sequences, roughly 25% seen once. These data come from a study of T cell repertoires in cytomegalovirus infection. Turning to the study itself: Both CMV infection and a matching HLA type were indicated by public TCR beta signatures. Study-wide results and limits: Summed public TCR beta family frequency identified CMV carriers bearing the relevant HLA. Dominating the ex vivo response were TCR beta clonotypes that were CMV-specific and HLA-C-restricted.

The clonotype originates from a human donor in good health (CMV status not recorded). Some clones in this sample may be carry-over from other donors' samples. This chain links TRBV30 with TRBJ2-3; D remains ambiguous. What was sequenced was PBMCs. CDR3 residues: CAWSVVGVFTDTQYF. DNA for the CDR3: TGTGCCTGGAGTGTTGTAGGAGTTTTCACAGATACGCAGTATTTT.